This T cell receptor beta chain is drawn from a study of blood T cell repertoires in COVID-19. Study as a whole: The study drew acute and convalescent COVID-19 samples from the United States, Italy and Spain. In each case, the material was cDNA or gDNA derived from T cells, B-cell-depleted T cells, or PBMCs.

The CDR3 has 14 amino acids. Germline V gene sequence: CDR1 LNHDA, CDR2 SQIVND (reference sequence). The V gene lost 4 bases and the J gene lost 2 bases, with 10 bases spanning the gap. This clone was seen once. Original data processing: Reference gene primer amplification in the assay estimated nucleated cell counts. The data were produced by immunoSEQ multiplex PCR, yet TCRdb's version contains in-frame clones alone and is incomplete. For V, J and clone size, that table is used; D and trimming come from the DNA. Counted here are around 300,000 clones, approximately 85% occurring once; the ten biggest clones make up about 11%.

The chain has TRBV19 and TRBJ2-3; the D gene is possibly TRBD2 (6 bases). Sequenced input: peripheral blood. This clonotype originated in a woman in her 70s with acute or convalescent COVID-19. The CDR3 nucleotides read TGTGCCAGTAGTACGGGACTTAACACAGATACGCAGTATTTT. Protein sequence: CASSTGLNTDTQYF.